This T cell receptor beta chain derives from a study of T cells in tumors after PD-1 blockade. Assay: immunoSEQ multiplex PCR; the TCRdb copy retains only in-frame clones and omits some. The sample shows under 75,000 clones, under 80% of them seen only once. The CDR3 loop spans 15 amino acids. The germline gives CDR1 MNHEY, CDR2 SVGAGI. The V end lost 6 bases, the J end lost 5 bases, and 14 bases lay between the germline ends. The V and J genes are TRBV6-5 and TRBJ1-6; the D gene is possibly TRBD1 (6 bases). Sequencing was performed on PBMCs, taken after anti-PD-1 treatment. The clonotype was recovered from a human donor with basal cell carcinoma. The CDR3 region is CASSLDSSHNSPLHF. CDR3 nucleotides: TGTGCCAGCAGCCTGGACAGTTCGCATAATTCACCCCTCCACTTT.